Shown below are 26 T cell receptor beta chains from a single sample sequenced in a study of CXCR3-negative and CXCR3-positive naive CD8 T cells. UMI labels and 5' RACE were used to prepare the TRB cDNA libraries. TCRdb reprocessed the 5' RACE reads and stores each CDR3 protein as one record, lacking DNA. The specimen's table records 41,000 or so distinct CDR3 sequences. The material sequenced was naive CXCR3- CD8+ T cells from blood. Subset described: CD45RO-CCR7+CD27+CD95- naive CD8+ T cells lacking CXCR3 (TNR3-). These receptors were taken from a human donor in good health. Some clones in this sample may be carry-over from other donors' samples.

The chain joins TRBV20-1 to TRBJ2-7. The germline V gene has CDR1 DFQATT and CDR2 SNEGSKA (reference sequence). The CDR3 runs to 14 residues. The CDR3 is CSARQDYVSYEQYF.

V is TRBV12-5 and J is TRBJ2-3. CDR3 length: 21 amino acids. Germline CDR1 reads LGHNT; CDR2 reads FRNRAP. CDR3 loop: CASGLVPHVYLGGVSTDTQYF.

The rearrangement uses TRBV20-1 and TRBJ1-1; TCRdb's D call, TRBD1, is unchecked because there is no DNA. Germline CDR1 and CDR2: DFQATT and SNEGSKA (reference sequence). This CDR3 spans 13 amino acids. CDR3: CSATTGMNTEAFF.

CDR3 in amino acids: CASSTINPGFGAFF. This rearrangement joins TRBV18 to TRBJ1-1; without DNA, the TCRdb call of TRBD1 cannot be checked. The CDR3 covers 14 residues. From germline, CDR1 is KGHSH and CDR2 LQKENI.

This chain connects TRBV7-9 to TRBJ2-3. Germline V CDR1 and CDR2: SEHNR, FQNEAQ (reference sequence). The CDR3 runs to 12 residues. The CDR3 protein is CASSFFSDTQYF.

The chain combines TRBV6-2 or TRBV6-3 with TRBJ2-7; TCRdb proposes TRBD1, but this gene call is untestable without DNA. Germline V gene sequence: CDR1 MNHEY, CDR2 SVGEGT. The CDR3 has 15 amino acids. The CDR3 region is CASSYPPDSMYEQYF.

V and J are TRBV6-2 or TRBV6-3 and TRBJ2-7; TCRdb selects TRBD1, and the lack of DNA leaves this call unchecked. This CDR3 spans 16 amino acids. CDR1 is MNHEY and CDR2 is SVGEGT in the germline V gene. CDR3: CDSSPKGAGFPYEQYF.

The chain's CDR3 is CASSLALSYEQYF. The chain combines TRBV7-9 with TRBJ2-7. The germline gives CDR1 SEHNR, CDR2 FQNEAQ (reference sequence). The CDR3 runs to 13 residues.

The chain carries TRBV6-4 and TRBJ2-1; TCRdb designates TRBD2, a call that cannot be tested without DNA. CDR1 and CDR2 from the germline V gene are MRHNA and SNTAGT. The CDR3 length is 15 residues. CDR3 region: CASSESSGGADEQFF.

The chain combines TRBV7-9 with TRBJ2-7; TCRdb names TRBD1, which stays unverified in the absence of DNA. The CDR3 contains 13 residues. Looked up from germline, CDR1 is SEHNR and CDR2 is FQNEAQ (reference sequence). CDR3 in amino acids: CASSLGQVHEQYF.

The chain links TRBV20-1 to TRBJ2-5; without DNA, the TCRdb call of TRBD1 cannot be checked. The CDR3 has 14 amino acids. Germline CDR1 is DFQATT and CDR2 is SNEGSKA (reference sequence). CDR3 loop: CSAPLAAPWETQYF.

This CDR3 reads CASSPEVGYGANVLTF. V usage is TRBV7-6 and J usage is TRBJ2-6. Germline V lookup: CDR1 SGHVS, CDR2 FNYEAQ. The CDR3 is 16 amino acids.

The rearrangement joins TRBV4-3 to TRBJ1-6; TCRdb outputs TRBD1, but without DNA this stays unchecked. The CDR3 covers 17 residues. The germline V gene has CDR1 LGHNA and CDR2 YSLEER. CDR3: CASSQDARTVYNSPLHF.

J is TRBJ2-1 and V is TRBV4-2; with no DNA, the TCRdb D assignment of TRBD2 cannot be verified. Germline loops: CDR1 LGHNA, CDR2 YNFKEQ. CDR3 length equals 14 residues. CDR3 region: CASSQAGLASEQFF.

The chain combines TRBV6-2 or TRBV6-3 with TRBJ1-1. This CDR3 contains 14 residues. Looked up from germline, CDR1 is MNHEY and CDR2 is SVGEGT. CDR3 in amino acids: CASSYYLENTEAFF.

This chain joins TRBV28 and TRBJ2-3; no DNA is available, so the TRBD2 call from TCRdb remains unchecked. The CDR3 consists of 19 residues. Looked up from germline, CDR1 is MDHEN and CDR2 is SYDVKM. The CDR3 reads CASSLWTGASSGITDTQYF.

This chain connects TRBV11-3 to TRBJ2-4; as DNA is missing, the TRBD1 call by TCRdb cannot be tested. Germline V lookup: CDR1 SGHNT, CDR2 YENEEA. This CDR3 spans 15 amino acids. CDR3 sequence reads: CASSLDPPGVGIQYF.

The chain links TRBV28 to TRBJ2-7; there is no DNA to check the TCRdb D call of TRBD1. This CDR3 region has 16 residues. Germline values: CDR1 MDHEN, CDR2 SYDVKM. CDR3 protein: CTSSLGPGDRAHEQYF.

The chain joins TRBV29-1 to TRBJ2-7. Per the germline V gene, CDR1 is SQVTM and CDR2 is ANQGSEA. This CDR3 is 12 amino acids long. This CDR3 is CSVEGSSYEQYF.

The chain uses TRBV7-9 and TRBJ2-5; TCRdb designates TRBD2, a call that cannot be tested without DNA. This CDR3 has 16 residues. Per germline, CDR1 SEHNR and CDR2 FQNEAQ (reference sequence). The CDR3 loop reads CASSPPERTNQETQYF.

J is TRBJ2-7 and V is TRBV11-3; lacking DNA, the TRBD2 call made by TCRdb goes unchecked. This CDR3 contains 13 residues. The germline V gene encodes CDR1 SGHNT and CDR2 YENEEA. The CDR3 region is CASSLVAGYEHYF.

The chain joins TRBV18 to TRBJ2-7; absent DNA, TCRdb's TRBD1 call cannot be checked. This CDR3 has 15 residues. Germline assignment: CDR1 KGHSH and CDR2 LQKENI. This CDR3 reads CASSPLPGTAYEQYF.

The gene calls are TRBV7-7 and TRBJ2-1; TCRdb names TRBD2, which stays unverified in the absence of DNA. The CDR3 length is 16 residues. In germline, CDR1 is SSHAT, CDR2 FNYEAQ (reference sequence). The chain's CDR3 is CASSLAERGGDNEQFF.

This chain connects TRBV27 to TRBJ1-5; without DNA, the TCRdb call of TRBD1 cannot be checked. The CDR3 spans 13 residues. The V gene's germline CDR1 is MNHEY and CDR2 SMNVEV (reference sequence). This CDR3 reads CASSSDRDQPQHF.

The chain joins TRBV7-9 to TRBJ1-2. CDR1 SEHNR and CDR2 FQNEAQ come from the germline V gene (reference sequence). This CDR3 is built from 13 residues. This chain's CDR3 is CASSLADNYGYTF.

The chain uses TRBV13 and TRBJ1-5; the D gene TCRdb calls, TRBD1, cannot be checked with no DNA. The CDR3 spans 12 residues. CDR1 is PRHDT and CDR2 is FYEKMQ in the germline V gene (reference sequence). CDR3 in amino acids: CASSIWGQPQHF. The complete variable domain, with remaining parts taken from reference TRBV13 and TRBJ1-5, reads AAGVIQSPRHLIKEKRETATLKCYPIPRHDTVYWYQQGPGQDPQFLISFYEKMQSDKGSIPDRFSAQQFSDYHSELNMSSLELGDSALYFCASSIWGQPQHFGDGTRLSIL.